The 14 T cell receptor beta chains below all came from one sample that was sequenced in a study of technical replicates of blood from several donors. The data were produced by immunoSEQ multiplex PCR, yet TCRdb's version contains in-frame clones alone and is incomplete. The table lists fewer than 100,000 clones, over 80% of them singletons. Sample: T cells isolated from PBMCs. These receptors all come from a human donor in good health.

The V call is TRBV9, the J call TRBJ2-5; D might be TRBD2 (6 bases). The CDR3 runs 15 residues. The germline V gene encodes CDR1 SGDLS and CDR2 YYNGEE. The germline V and J ends were trimmed by 0 bases and 0 bases, with 9 bases remaining between them. The CDR3 nucleotides read TGTGCCAGCAGCGTAGTCGCGGGGTACCAAGAGACCCAGTACTTC. Protein product: CASSVVAGYQETQYF.

The chain links TRBV29-1 to TRBJ2-2, with 10 positions matching TRBD1. The CDR3 has 14 residues. J lost 5 bases, V lost 4 bases, and 4 bases had no gene match. Germline CDR1 reads SQVTM; CDR2 reads ANQGSEA. CDR3 sequence reads: CSVAPGQGTGELFF. The CDR3 DNA sequence: TGCAGCGTTGCCCCGGGACAGGGGACCGGGGAGCTGTTTTTT.

The rearrangement links TRBV5-8 to TRBJ1-6, with 8 positions matching TRBD1. Per germline, CDR1 SGHTS and CDR2 YDEGEE. The junction had 6 bases not matched to a gene; V was cut back by 10 bases and J by 0 bases. The CDR3 extends over 15 amino acids. DNA of the CDR3: TGTGCCTCAGGGGGCCTGGACTCCTATAATTCACCCCTCCACTTT. This gives the protein CASGGLDSYNSPLHF.

The chain uses TRBV6-5 and TRBJ1-2, with 7 bases fitting TRBD1. V dropped 5 bases and J dropped 2; count of bases not matched to a gene: 5. The CDR3 spans 14 residues. Germline V lookup: CDR1 MNHEY, CDR2 SVGAGI. The CDR3 protein is CASSAGTDNYGYTF. CDR3 sequence (DNA): TGTGCCAGCAGTGCCGGGACAGACAACTATGGCTACACCTTC.

The chain employs TRBV2 and TRBJ2-1; no firm D call. Per germline, CDR1 SNHLY and CDR2 FYNNEI. The germline V and J ends were trimmed by 4 bases and 6 bases, with 16 bases remaining between them. The CDR3 runs 15 residues. CDR3 sequence (DNA): TGTGCCAGCAGTGTTTTGTCCTCGGGTGCCAATGAGCAGTTCTTC. Encoded protein: CASSVLSSGANEQFF.

V is TRBV18 and J is TRBJ2-7, with 8 bases lining up with TRBD1. V gave up 6 bases and J gave up 1 base; unmatched junction bases: 5. Germline V gives CDR1 KGHSH, CDR2 LQKENI. This CDR3 comprises 14 residues. CDR3 loop: CASSPDRASYEQYF. The CDR3 DNA follows: TGTGCCAGCTCCCCGGACAGGGCATCCTACGAGCAGTACTTC.

The chain recombines TRBV5-1 with TRBJ2-3, with TRBD1 identical over 8 bases. Per germline, CDR1 SGHRS and CDR2 YFSETQ. Unmatched junction bases numbered 6, after V lost 3 bases and J lost 0 bases. CDR3 length equals 16 residues. The CDR3 spells CASSYRGAQSTDTQYF. The DNA for the CDR3 is TGCGCCAGCAGCTACAGGGGGGCTCAAAGCACAGATACGCAGTATTTT.

This chain links TRBV5-1 with TRBJ2-7; D perhaps matches TRBD1 (7 bases). This CDR3 is 14 amino acids long. The germline gives CDR1 SGHRS, CDR2 YFSETQ. V shed 5 bases and J shed 5 bases, with 17 bases lying between them. The CDR3 coding sequence is TGCGCCAGCAGTTTCGACAGGGAGGTCAACGAGCAGTACTTC. It is translated as CASSFDREVNEQYF.

This chain links TRBV18 with TRBJ1-3, with D unclear. CDR3 length equals 16 residues. Trimming removed 3 bases at V and 5 bases at J, with 17 bases between. Per the germline V gene, CDR1 is KGHSH and CDR2 is LQKENI. The CDR3 DNA follows: TGTGCCAGCTCACCGCAAACGGCTGTGGGCCGAAACACCATATATTTT. Protein: CASSPQTAVGRNTIYF.

The chain is built from TRBV11-2 and TRBJ1-2, with 8 bases that match TRBD1. The CDR3 has 14 residues. J gave up 6 bases and V 5 bases, and 8 bases lay outside the gene matches. The germline V gene encodes CDR1 SGHAT and CDR2 FQNNGV. Here the CDR3 reads CASSRQTGVNGYTF. Here the CDR3 DNA reads TGTGCCAGCAGCCGCCAGACAGGGGTCAATGGCTACACCTTC.

The chain employs TRBV19 and TRBJ2-1; D is ambiguous. From germline, CDR1 is LNHDA and CDR2 SQIVND (reference sequence). The V end lost 5 bases, the J end lost 5 bases, and 16 bases lay between the germline ends. This CDR3 contains 15 residues. The CDR3 loop is CASSQGALTHNEQFF. The DNA for the CDR3 is TGTGCCAGTAGTCAAGGAGCTCTCACCCACAATGAGCAGTTCTTC.

The sample holds one count of this clone. The J gene is TRBJ1-1, the V gene TRBV18; 9 bases map to TRBD1. The CDR3 spans 14 residues. The germline V gene encodes CDR1 KGHSH and CDR2 LQKENI. With V trimmed by 2 bases and J by 6 bases, 4 bases remained unmatched. CDR3 DNA sequence: TGTGCCAGCTCACCAGGGGACAGGGACCCTGAAGCTTTCTTT. It encodes CASSPGDRDPEAFF.

This clone has a single count. The chain uses TRBV5-4 and TRBJ1-3; 10 nucleotides align to TRBD1. The junction had 14 bases not matched to a gene; V was cut back by 4 bases and J by 4 bases. The CDR3 has 18 residues. Germline-derived CDR1 and CDR2 are SGHNT and YYREEE (reference sequence). CDR3 sequence (DNA): TGTGCCAGCAGCCAACGGGACAGGGGACAGCGTCTGGGAAACACCATATATTTT. It translates to CASSQRDRGQRLGNTIYF.

The genes are TRBV11-3 and TRBJ2-1; 7 bases are shared with TRBD2. The germline V gene has CDR1 SGHNT and CDR2 YENEEA. The CDR3 length is 17 residues. The junction had 13 bases not matched to a gene; V was cut back by 3 bases and J by 5 bases. The CDR3 DNA follows: TGTGCCAGCAGCTTTCTGGCGGGAGCGCGGGGCCACAATGAGCAGTTCTTC. It encodes CASSFLAGARGHNEQFF. Variable domain in full (rest from reference TRBV11-3 and TRBJ2-1): EAGVVQSPRYKIIEKKQPVAFWCNPISGHNTLYWYLQNLGQGPELLIRYENEEAVDDSQLPKDRFSAERLKGVDSTLKIQPAELGDSAVYLCASSFLAGARGHNEQFFGPGTRLTVL.